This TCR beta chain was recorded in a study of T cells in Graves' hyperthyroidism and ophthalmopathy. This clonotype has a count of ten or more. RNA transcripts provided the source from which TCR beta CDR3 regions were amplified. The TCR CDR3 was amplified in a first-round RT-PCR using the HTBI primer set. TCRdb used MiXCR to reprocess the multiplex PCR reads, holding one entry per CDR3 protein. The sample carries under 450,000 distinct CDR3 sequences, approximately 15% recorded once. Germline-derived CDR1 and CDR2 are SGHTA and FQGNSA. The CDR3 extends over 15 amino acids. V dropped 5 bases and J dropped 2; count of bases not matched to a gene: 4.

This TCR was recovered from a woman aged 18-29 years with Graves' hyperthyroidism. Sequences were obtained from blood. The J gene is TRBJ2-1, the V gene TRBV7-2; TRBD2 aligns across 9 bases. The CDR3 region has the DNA TGTGCCAGCAGCCCCTCTAGCGGGACCTACAATGAGCAGTTCTTC. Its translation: CASSPSSGTYNEQFF.